The 14 T cell receptor beta chains given below trace back to one sample, sequenced in a study of blood T cell repertoires in COVID-19. Clones were read by immunoSEQ multiplex PCR, and TCRdb kept only the in-frame ones, dropping some. The sample lists some 250,000 clones; 85% to 90% were seen once. The sample consisted of peripheral blood. These receptors originate from a man between 60 and 75 years old with acute or convalescent COVID-19.

The chain joins TRBV6-2 or TRBV6-3 to TRBJ2-5; TRBD2 agrees at 14 bases. CDR1 is MNHEY, CDR2 SVGEGT, per germline. This CDR3 spans 16 amino acids. Trimming removed 5 bases from V and 4 bases from J; junction bases left unmatched: 6. As DNA, the CDR3 is TGTGCCAGCAGTCCCTCGACTAGCGGGAGGGGAGAGACCCAGTACTTC. This encodes CASSPSTSGRGETQYF.

In DNA form, the CDR3 reads TGTGCCAGCAGCCCATTCCTAGCGGGAGGGATGAATGAGCAGTTCTTC. This encodes CASSPFLAGGMNEQFF. This chain joins TRBV4-2 and TRBJ2-1; TRBD2 agrees at 12 bases. Germline-derived CDR1 and CDR2 are LGHNA and YNFKEQ. The CDR3 sequence is 16 residues long. V gave up 4 bases and J gave up 7 bases; unmatched junction bases: 8.

The chain links TRBV19 to TRBJ2-1, with D perhaps TRBD1 (6 bases). The germline CDR1 and CDR2 sequences are LNHDA and SQIVND (reference sequence). V was trimmed by 3 bases and J by 5 bases, leaving 11 bases between them. The CDR3 consists of 14 residues. As DNA, the CDR3 is TGTGCCAGTAGTATTGTGACAGGTAACAATGAGCAGTTCTTC. It specifies CASSIVTGNNEQFF. Based on the CDR3 plus reference TRBV19 and TRBJ2-1, the full variable domain is DGGITQSPKYLFRKEGQNVTLSCEQNLNHDAMYWYRQDPGQGLRLIYYSQIVNDFQKGDIAEGYSVSREKKESFPLTVTSAQKNPTAFYLCASSIVTGNNEQFFGPGTRLTVL.

The chain couples TRBV5-1 to TRBJ2-1; the match to TRBD2 covers 14 bases. The CDR3 covers 19 residues. Germline CDR1 reads SGHRS; CDR2 reads YFSETQ. Trimming cost V 0 bases and J 8 bases; bases outside gene matches: 13. For the CDR3, the DNA is TGCGCCAGCAGCTTGGGGGACAGAGTGGGACTAGCGGGAGTGGATGAGCAGTTCTTC. Its protein product is CASSLGDRVGLAGVDEQFF.

This chain uses TRBV4-2 with TRBJ1-4, with 7 bases aligning to TRBD1. Germline assignment: CDR1 LGHNA and CDR2 YNFKEQ. The CDR3 has 15 amino acids. V gave up 0 bases and J gave up 8 bases; unmatched junction bases: 6. The CDR3 protein is CASSQERQGGEKLFF. CDR3 nucleotides: TGTGCCAGCAGCCAAGAGCGACAGGGAGGAGAAAAACTGTTTTTT.

The gene calls are TRBV6-6 and TRBJ1-6; 7 bases align to TRBD1. With 7 bases clipped from V and 8 bases from J, the junction kept 8 bases outside the gene matches. Germline V gene data show CDR1 as MNHNY and CDR2 as SVGAGI (reference sequence). The CDR3 sequence is 14 residues long. The CDR3 here is CASTSTGLDSPLHF. The CDR3 bases are TGTGCCAGCACCTCGACAGGGCTAGATTCACCCCTCCACTTT.

The chain links TRBV10-3 to TRBJ2-5; a weak D match, TRBD1 (6 bases). V lost 8 bases and J 3 bases, leaving 10 bases between the germline ends. CDR1 and CDR2 (germline): ENHRY, SYGVKD. The CDR3 is 12 amino acids. CDR3: CAIGGPEETQYF. As DNA, the CDR3 is TGTGCCATCGGGGGCCCCGAAGAGACCCAGTACTTC.

The CDR3 sequence is CASRFTSDEQFF. The CDR3 DNA reads TGTGCCAGCAGATTTACCAGCGATGAGCAGTTCTTC. V is TRBV6-5 and J is TRBJ2-1; D remains ambiguous. The CDR3 length is 12 residues. Germline loops: CDR1 MNHEY, CDR2 SVGAGI. The V gene lost 6 bases and the J gene lost 8 bases, with 11 bases spanning the gap.

This clone was counted only a few times. The V and J genes are TRBV6-4 and TRBJ2-1; a possible D gene is TRBD1 (6 bases). The CDR3 covers 13 residues. The V end was cut by 9 bases, the J end by 2 bases, with 11 bases between. Looked up from germline, CDR1 is MRHNA and CDR2 is SNTAGT. This CDR3 is CARDRSTYNEQFF. CDR3 DNA sequence: TGTGCCAGAGACAGGTCCACCTACAATGAGCAGTTCTTC.

The chain combines TRBV28 with TRBJ2-7, with D perhaps matching TRBD1 (6 bases). This CDR3 comprises 13 residues. Germline V gene data show CDR1 as MDHEN and CDR2 as SYDVKM. V lost 6 bases to trimming and J lost 3 bases, with 12 bases between them. In nucleotides, the CDR3 is TGTGCCAGCAGCCCAAGGACAGTCTACGAGCAGTACTTC. This codes for CASSPRTVYEQYF.

This clone appeared once. The rearrangement uses TRBV7-9 and TRBJ2-7; TRBD1 agrees at 8 bases. The CDR3 totals 16 residues. The trim removed 0 bases at V and 0 bases at J, leaving 4 bases unmatched. Germline CDR1 is SEHNR and CDR2 is FQNEAQ (reference sequence). The CDR3 DNA is TGTGCCAGCAGCTTAGCTTGGGACAGGAGCTCCTACGAGCAGTACTTC. Translation: CASSLAWDRSSYEQYF.

The chain links TRBV6-5 to TRBJ2-7; TRBD2 matches at 8 bases. The CDR3 spans 16 residues. Germline V gene lookup returns CDR1 MNHEY and CDR2 SVGAGI. The V and J ends lost 0 bases and 4 bases, in that order; junction bases with no gene match: 8. The CDR3 DNA reads TGTGCCAGCAGTTACTCCGGGACTAGTCCGGGTTACGAGCAGTACTTC. Translating it yields CASSYSGTSPGYEQYF.

This chain links TRBV6-2 or TRBV6-3 with TRBJ2-1; 8 bases map to TRBD1. This CDR3 region has 14 residues. Unmatched junction bases numbered 3, after V lost 4 bases and J lost 4 bases. Germline V gene lookup returns CDR1 MNHEY and CDR2 SVGEGT. The CDR3 sequence is CASSSRTGYNEQFF. CDR3 sequence (DNA): TGTGCCAGCAGTTCCAGGACAGGGTACAATGAGCAGTTCTTC.

The chain recombines TRBV24-1 with TRBJ2-2, with 14 bases aligning to TRBD2. The germline gives CDR1 KGHDR, CDR2 SFDVKD. V was pared by 4 bases and J by 4 bases, with 10 bases of the junction left unmatched. The CDR3 spans 19 residues. Here the CDR3 reads CATSDTGLAGVYSTGELFF. CDR3 nucleotides: TGTGCCACCAGTGACACGGGACTAGCGGGAGTATATAGCACCGGGGAGCTGTTTTTT.